Shown below are 8 T cell receptor beta chains from a single sample sequenced in a study of beta chain features in type 1 diabetes. Of the isolated RNA, all was reverse transcribed, and so the sequenced material was expressed TCRB transcripts. Some clones are missing from TCRdb's copy, which holds only in-frame ones; the method was immunoSEQ multiplex PCR. The profile shows some 330,000 clones, approximately 9.9% of them singletons. Sequencing was carried out using naive CD4+ T cells from blood. These receptors all come from a woman aged 25 to 39 in good health.

The rearrangement uses TRBV6-5 and TRBJ1-5; D gene ambiguous. V gave up 5 bases and J gave up 4 bases, with 15 bases separating them. Germline V gene data show CDR1 as MNHEY and CDR2 as SVGAGI. This CDR3 has 15 amino acids. The CDR3 spells CASSPLRVMNQPQHF. CDR3 coding DNA: TGTGCCAGCAGTCCTCTTCGGGTAATGAATCAGCCCCAGCATTTT.

This clone was seen a handful of times. The chain couples TRBV18 to TRBJ1-1; perhaps TRBD1 as D (5 bases). This CDR3 comprises 13 residues. Germline V lookup: CDR1 KGHSH, CDR2 LQKENI. V lost 3 bases and J lost 3, with 8 bases in between. This CDR3 reads CASSPWGDTEAFF. Here the CDR3 DNA reads TGTGCCAGCTCACCCTGGGGGGACACTGAAGCTTTCTTT.

The genes are TRBV4-1 and TRBJ2-7; 7 positions match TRBD2. The CDR3 is 13 residues long. V shed 3 bases and J 3 bases; nucleotides not matched to a gene: 2. Germline assignment: CDR1 MGHRA and CDR2 YSYEKL. In DNA form, the CDR3 reads TGCGCCAGCAGCCACGGGGGGAACTACGAGCAGTACTTC. This sequence encodes CASSHGGNYEQYF.

The sample holds a few counts of this clone. The same CDR3 is also encoded by other DNA sequences in this sample. DNA of the CDR3: TGTGCCAGCAGTACCGGGACAGGGGGCTACGAGCAGTACTTC. Protein: CASSTGTGGYEQYF. The chain joins TRBV28 to TRBJ2-7, with TRBD1 matching over 11 bases. This CDR3 has 14 amino acids. V shed 5 bases and J 3 bases; nucleotides not matched to a gene: 3. CDR1 is MDHEN and CDR2 is SYDVKM in the germline V gene.

The chain recombines TRBV5-1 with TRBJ2-1, with 8 bases matching TRBD2. The germline CDR1 and CDR2 sequences are SGHRS and YFSETQ. V was pared by 8 bases and J by 8 bases, with 12 bases of the junction left unmatched. This CDR3 comprises 14 residues. CDR3 DNA sequence: TGCGCCAGTACAGCGGGAGTTCTAGGGGATGAGCAGTTCTTC. It yields the protein CASTAGVLGDEQFF.

This clone was observed a few times. This chain joins TRBV6-6 and TRBJ2-5; 9 nucleotides agree with TRBD2. Trimming cost V 5 bases and J 1 base; bases outside gene matches: 5. From germline, CDR1 is MNHNY and CDR2 SVGAGI (reference sequence). The length of the CDR3 is 15 residues. CDR3 loop: CASSRLAETQETQYF. CDR3 bases: TGTGCCAGCAGTCGACTAGCGGAGACCCAAGAGACCCAGTACTTC.

V gene TRBV5-6 combines with J gene TRBJ2-1, with a weak D call TRBD2 (6 bases). Germline V lookup: CDR1 SGHDT, CDR2 YYEEEE. There are 15 residues in the CDR3. Trimming removed 4 bases from V and 3 bases from J, with 14 bases in between. In DNA form, the CDR3 reads TGTGCCAGCAGCCTGACTAGAGGAATCTACAATGAGCAGTTCTTC. This encodes CASSLTRGIYNEQFF.

J is TRBJ2-7 and V is TRBV25-1; the D gene is possibly TRBD2 (6 bases). The CDR3 runs 16 residues. The ends were cut back, 1 base at V and 5 bases at J, with 18 bases in the middle. Germline-derived CDR1 and CDR2 are MGHDK and SYGVNS. CDR3 sequence: CASSESGDGYPDEQYF. In DNA, the CDR3 is TGTGCCAGCAGTGAATCGGGGGACGGTTATCCGGACGAGCAGTACTTC.